This TCR beta chain was captured by sequencing in a study of blood T cell repertoires in COVID-19. TCRdb's table, derived via immunoSEQ multiplex PCR, lists solely in-frame clones and lacks some. The repertoire holds about 56,000 clones, around 92% seen once, with over 15% in the top ten. The TCR was taken from a human donor in a cohort sampled during active COVID-19. The sequencing sample was made of peripheral blood.

CDR3 protein: CASSLPSGGTDTQYF. The CDR3 bases are TGTGCCAGCAGCTTGCCTAGCGGGGGTACAGATACGCAGTATTTT. This chain links TRBV7-9 with TRBJ2-3, with 10 bases matching TRBD2. This CDR3 is built from 15 residues. Trimming at V came to 3 bases and at J to 3 bases, leaving 3 bases not matched to a gene. Germline V CDR1 and CDR2: SEHNR, FQNEAQ (reference sequence). The full variable domain, with the rest looked up from reference TRBV7-9 and TRBJ2-3, is DTGVSQNPRHKITKRGQNVTFRCDPISEHNRLYWYRQTLGQGPEFLTYFQNEAQLEKSRLLSDRFSAERPKGSFSTLEIQRTEQGDSAMYLCASSLPSGGTDTQYFGPGTRLTVL.